One T cell receptor (beta chain) is described in this entry. The CDR3 contains 16 residues. Germline loops: CDR1 SQVTM, CDR2 ANQGSEA. V shed 2 bases and J 5 bases; nucleotides not matched to a gene: 9. The sample originates from a study of shared clonotypes between healthy human individuals. Here immunoSEQ multiplex PCR was the method, and the copy in TCRdb shows in-frame clones only, minus some. Of roughly 2.5 million clones listed, more than 80% were seen once; the top ten hold around 0.14%. This TCR was recovered from a man between 18 and 29 years old in good health. Sequencing input: naive CD4+ T cells sorted from blood. As to subset: CD45RA+ positively selected. V gene TRBV29-1 combines with J gene TRBJ2-1; 10 bases are a match to TRBD1. This CDR3 is CSVESQGTGVNNEQFF. DNA of the CDR3: TGCAGCGTTGAAAGTCAGGGGACAGGGGTAAACAATGAGCAGTTCTTC.